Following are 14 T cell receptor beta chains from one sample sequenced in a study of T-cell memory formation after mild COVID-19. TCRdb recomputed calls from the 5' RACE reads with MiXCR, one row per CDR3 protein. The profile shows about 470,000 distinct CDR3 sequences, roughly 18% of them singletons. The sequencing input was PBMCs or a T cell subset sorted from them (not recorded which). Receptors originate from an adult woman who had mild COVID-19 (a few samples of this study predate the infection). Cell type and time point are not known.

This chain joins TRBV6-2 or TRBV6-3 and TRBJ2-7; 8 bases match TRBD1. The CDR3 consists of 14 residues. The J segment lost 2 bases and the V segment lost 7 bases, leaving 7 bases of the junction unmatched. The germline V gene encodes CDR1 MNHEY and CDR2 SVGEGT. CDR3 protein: CASNPDRVTYEQYF. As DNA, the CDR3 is TGTGCCAGCAACCCGGACAGGGTCACCTACGAGCAGTACTTC.

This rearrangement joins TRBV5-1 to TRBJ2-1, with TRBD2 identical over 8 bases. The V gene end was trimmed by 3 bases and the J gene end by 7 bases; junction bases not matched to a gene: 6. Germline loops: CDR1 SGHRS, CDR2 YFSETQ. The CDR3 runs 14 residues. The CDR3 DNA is TGCGCCAGCAGCTCGAGCGGGAGTCTAAATGAGCAGTTCTTC. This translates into CASSSSGSLNEQFF.

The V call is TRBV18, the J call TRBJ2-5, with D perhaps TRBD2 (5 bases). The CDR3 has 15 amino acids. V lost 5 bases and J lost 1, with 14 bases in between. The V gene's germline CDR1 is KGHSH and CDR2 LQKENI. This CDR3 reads CASSFQSGIQETQYF. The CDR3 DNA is TGTGCCAGCTCATTCCAATCCGGGATCCAAGAGACCCAGTACTTC.

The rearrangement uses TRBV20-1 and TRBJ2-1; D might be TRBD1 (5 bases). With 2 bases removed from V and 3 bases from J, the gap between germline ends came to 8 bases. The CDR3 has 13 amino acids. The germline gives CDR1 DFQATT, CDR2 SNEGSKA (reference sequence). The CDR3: CSARKQGYNEQFF. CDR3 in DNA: TGCAGTGCTAGAAAGCAGGGCTACAATGAGCAGTTCTTC.

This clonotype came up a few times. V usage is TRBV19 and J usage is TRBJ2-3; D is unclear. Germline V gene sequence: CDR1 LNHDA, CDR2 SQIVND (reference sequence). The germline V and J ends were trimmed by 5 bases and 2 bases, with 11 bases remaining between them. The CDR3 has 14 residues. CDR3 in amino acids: CASSLGRTTDTQYF. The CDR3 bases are TGTGCCAGTAGTCTAGGGCGGACCACAGATACGCAGTATTTT.

The CDR3: CSATRTANQPQHF. In DNA, the CDR3 is TGCAGTGCAACTAGGACGGCCAATCAGCCCCAGCATTTT. V usage is TRBV20-1 and J usage is TRBJ1-5; no clear D. The V end lost 6 bases, the J end lost 3 bases, and 12 bases lay between the germline ends. Germline V gives CDR1 DFQATT, CDR2 SNEGSKA (reference sequence). The CDR3 extends over 13 amino acids.

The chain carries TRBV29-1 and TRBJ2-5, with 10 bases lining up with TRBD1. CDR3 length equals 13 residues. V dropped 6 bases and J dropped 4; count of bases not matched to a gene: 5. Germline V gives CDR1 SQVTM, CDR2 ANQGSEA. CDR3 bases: TGCAGCGTAGGTTGGACAGGGGGAGAGACCCAGTACTTC. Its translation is CSVGWTGGETQYF.

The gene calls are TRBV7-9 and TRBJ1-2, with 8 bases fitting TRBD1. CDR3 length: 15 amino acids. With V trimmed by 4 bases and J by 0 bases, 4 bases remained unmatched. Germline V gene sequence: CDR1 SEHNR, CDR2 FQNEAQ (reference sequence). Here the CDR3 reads CASSSHRGSNYGYTF. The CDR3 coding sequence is TGTGCCAGCAGCTCCCACAGGGGGTCTAACTATGGCTACACCTTC.

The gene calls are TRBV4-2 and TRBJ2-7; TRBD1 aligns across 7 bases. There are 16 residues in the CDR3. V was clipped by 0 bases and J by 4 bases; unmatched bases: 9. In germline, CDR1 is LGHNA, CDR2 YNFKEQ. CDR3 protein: CASSQEWTQGKYEQYF. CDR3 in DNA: TGTGCCAGCAGCCAAGAGTGGACACAGGGGAAATACGAGCAGTACTTC.

CDR3 sequence: CASSHPGASGANVLTF. CDR3 nucleotide sequence: TGTGCCAGCAGCCACCCTGGGGCCTCTGGGGCCAACGTCCTGACTTTC. The genes are TRBV4-2 and TRBJ2-6, with a possible D match to TRBD1 (5 bases). The CDR3 spans 16 residues. The ends were cut back, 3 bases at V and 0 bases at J, with 9 bases in the middle. The germline gives CDR1 LGHNA, CDR2 YNFKEQ.

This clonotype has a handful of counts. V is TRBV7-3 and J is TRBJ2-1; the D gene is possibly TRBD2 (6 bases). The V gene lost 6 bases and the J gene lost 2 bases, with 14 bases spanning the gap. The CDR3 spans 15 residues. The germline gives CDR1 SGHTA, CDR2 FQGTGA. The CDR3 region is CASSNYGLPYNEQFF. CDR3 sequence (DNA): TGTGCCAGCAGTAATTACGGACTACCCTACAATGAGCAGTTCTTC.

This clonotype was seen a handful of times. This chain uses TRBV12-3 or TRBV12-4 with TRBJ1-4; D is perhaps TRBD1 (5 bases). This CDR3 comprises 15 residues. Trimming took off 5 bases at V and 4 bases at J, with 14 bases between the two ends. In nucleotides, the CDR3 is TGTGCCAGCAGTCCCAAGGGACCGTTTAATGAAAAACTGTTTTTT. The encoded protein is CASSPKGPFNEKLFF.

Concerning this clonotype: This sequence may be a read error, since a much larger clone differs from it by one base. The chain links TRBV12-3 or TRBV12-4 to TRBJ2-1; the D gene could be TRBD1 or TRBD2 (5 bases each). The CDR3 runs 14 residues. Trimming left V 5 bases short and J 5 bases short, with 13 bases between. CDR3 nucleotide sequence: TGTGCCAGCAGTGGGGGATCCCTCAACAATGAGCAGTTCTTC. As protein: CASSGGSLNNEQFF.

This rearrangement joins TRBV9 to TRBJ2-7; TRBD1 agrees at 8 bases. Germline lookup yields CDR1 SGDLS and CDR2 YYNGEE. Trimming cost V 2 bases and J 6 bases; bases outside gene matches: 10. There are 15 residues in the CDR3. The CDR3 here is CASSVDRAPLLEQYF. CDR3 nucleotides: TGTGCCAGCAGCGTGGACAGGGCCCCACTACTCGAGCAGTACTTC.